The 30 T cell receptor beta chains listed next were all sequenced from one sample in a study of neurological immune-mediated disorders. A single record per CDR3 protein comes from TCRdb applying MiXCR to the 5' RACE reads. The data contain fewer than 65,000 distinct CDR3 sequences, 10% of them singletons. The material sequenced was PBMCs. Receptors were obtained from a man aged 65-85 years with HTLV-1-associated myelopathy (HAM/TSP).

This clonotype was recorded many times. The chain has TRBV5-6 and TRBJ2-3; TRBD2 is a possible D gene (6 bases). This CDR3 is 14 amino acids long. Trimming cost V 4 bases and J 0 bases, with 9 bases left between them. Germline V gene sequence: CDR1 SGHDT, CDR2 YYEEEE. The CDR3 DNA is TGTGCCAGCAGCCTGGGACTGAGCACAGATACGCAGTATTTT. Translated: CASSLGLSTDTQYF.

This clonotype appeared many times. This chain joins TRBV4-1 and TRBJ2-5, with D uncertain. The CDR3 is made up of 15 amino acids. Trimming cost V 1 base and J 1 base, with 10 bases left between them. CDR1 is MGHRA and CDR2 is YSYEKL in the germline V gene. CDR3 nucleotides: TGCGCCAGCAGCCAAGGGCCCCGGGTCCAAGAGACCCAGTACTTC. Translated, it gives CASSQGPRVQETQYF.

This clonotype has ten or more counts. This sequence joins TRBV12-3 or TRBV12-4 and TRBJ2-7; D is uncertain. V was trimmed by 8 bases and J by 6 bases, leaving 17 bases between them. The CDR3 is 13 residues long. In nucleotides, the CDR3 is TGTGCCAGCGGAATCCGGACCCCCGGCGAGCAGTACTTC. This gives the protein CASGIRTPGEQYF.

This clonotype was seen a handful of times. A much larger clone lies one base from this, so it may be a read error. The chain employs TRBV15 and TRBJ2-6; D not certain. Germline CDR1 is LNHNV and CDR2 is YYDKDF (reference sequence). The length of the CDR3 is 15 residues. Trimming cost V 4 bases and J 2 bases, with 9 bases left between them. CDR3 bases: TGTGCCACCAGCACTCTCCTTGCTGGGGCCAACGTCCTGACTTTC. Translated: CATSTLLAGANVLTF.

A word on this clonotype: Being one base from a much bigger clone, this may be a read error. The gene calls are TRBV29-1 and TRBJ2-7; tentatively, D is TRBD2 (6 bases). Trimming removed 7 bases at V and 6 bases at J, with 10 bases between. Germline V gene sequence: CDR1 SQVTM, CDR2 ANQGSEA. CDR3 length equals 10 residues. CDR3 amino acids: CSARDFEQYF. The CDR3 DNA follows: TGCAGCGCGAGGGACTTCGAGCAGTACTTC.

This clonotype appeared many times. J is TRBJ2-5 and V is TRBV29-1, with 7 bases fitting TRBD2. V was clipped by 8 bases and J by 2 bases; unmatched bases: 2. Germline assignment: CDR1 SQVTM and CDR2 ANQGSEA. The CDR3 is made up of 11 amino acids. The CDR3 is CSWGLQETQYF. In DNA, the CDR3 is TGCAGCTGGGGACTACAAGAGACCCAGTACTTC.

This clonotype was detected many times. V and J are TRBV6-2 or TRBV6-3 and TRBJ1-2; D uncertain. Germline V lookup: CDR1 MNHEY, CDR2 SVGEGT. The CDR3 consists of 15 residues. V lost 0 bases and J lost 4, with 12 bases in between. CDR3 DNA sequence: TGTGCCAGCAGTTACTCGAGAGAACAAATCTATGGCTACACCTTC. It yields the protein CASSYSREQIYGYTF.

This clonotype has at least ten counts. The chain combines TRBV6-6 with TRBJ2-1, with a tentative D call TRBD2 (6 bases). CDR1 MNHNY and CDR2 SVGAGI come from the germline V gene (reference sequence). The CDR3 contains 13 residues. V dropped 2 bases and J dropped 10 bases, with 12 bases sitting between them. Written as DNA, the CDR3 is TGTGCCAGCAGTTACCCCTCGGGGGACGAGCAGTTCTTC. Residues: CASSYPSGDEQFF.

In this sample, this clonotype turned up many times. This sequence joins TRBV28 and TRBJ1-5, with D unresolved. The germline V and J ends were trimmed by 3 bases and 16 bases, with 13 bases remaining between them. The CDR3 covers 11 residues. Germline V gives CDR1 MDHEN, CDR2 SYDVKM. The CDR3 DNA is TGTGCCAGCAGTTTCGGGAGAAGCAATCATTTT. This codes for CASSFGRSNHF.

The rearrangement uses TRBV6-1 and TRBJ1-2; tentatively, D is TRBD1 (5 bases). Germline V gene sequence: CDR1 MNHNS, CDR2 SASEGT. The V and J ends lost 4 bases and 4 bases respectively, with 13 bases between them. The CDR3 extends over 14 amino acids. The CDR3 reads CASSVRRDLYGYTF. The DNA for the CDR3 is TGTGCCAGCAGTGTTCGACGGGACCTCTATGGCTACACCTTC.

The rearrangement links TRBV5-1 to TRBJ2-7; 8 bases line up with TRBD1. CDR1 and CDR2 (germline): SGHRS, YFSETQ. V was pared by 4 bases and J by 2 bases, with 5 bases of the junction left unmatched. This CDR3 region has 14 residues. The CDR3 is CASSDQGAPYEQYF. The CDR3, as DNA: TGCGCCAGCAGCGATCAGGGGGCCCCCTACGAGCAGTACTTC. Full variable domain (rest looked up from reference TRBV5-1 and TRBJ2-7): KAGVTQTPRYLIKTRGQQVTLSCSPISGHRSVSWYQQTPGQGLQFLFEYFSETQRNKGNFPGRFSGRQFSNSRSEMNVSTLELGDSALYLCASSDQGAPYEQYFGPGTRLTVT.

This clonotype was seen ten or more times. The V and J genes are TRBV5-1 and TRBJ2-7; 8 nucleotides match TRBD2. This CDR3 has 14 amino acids. The junction had 5 bases not matched to a gene; V was cut back by 4 bases and J by 2 bases. Per germline, CDR1 SGHRS and CDR2 YFSETQ. The CDR3 nucleotides are TGCGCCAGCAGCCTGGGCGGGAGGACCTACGAGCAGTACTTC. Protein: CASSLGGRTYEQYF. The whole variable domain, remainder taken from reference TRBV5-1 and TRBJ2-7, is KAGVTQTPRYLIKTRGQQVTLSCSPISGHRSVSWYQQTPGQGLQFLFEYFSETQRNKGNFPGRFSGRQFSNSRSEMNVSTLELGDSALYLCASSLGGRTYEQYFGPGTRLTVT.

Relative to its sample, this clonotype is medium-sized. The rearrangement uses TRBV5-1 and TRBJ1-1; 9 bases are a match to TRBD1. V dropped 0 bases and J dropped 6; count of bases not matched to a gene: 9. CDR1 SGHRS and CDR2 YFSETQ come from the germline V gene. There are 16 residues in the CDR3. CDR3 bases: TGCGCCAGCAGCTTGGGGACAGGGGATGTTTTGTCTGAAGCTTTCTTT. Its protein product is CASSLGTGDVLSEAFF.

This clonotype came up many times. The rearrangement joins TRBV28 to TRBJ1-3, with D uncertain. The V gene lost 5 bases and the J gene lost 8 bases, with 13 bases spanning the gap. Germline V gene lookup returns CDR1 MDHEN and CDR2 SYDVKM. The CDR3 sequence is 13 residues long. The CDR3 coding sequence is TGTGCCAGCAGTCCCTCGGGTAAACACACCATATATTTT. This gives the protein CASSPSGKHTIYF.

This clonotype was seen a handful of times. This chain uses TRBV7-2 with TRBJ2-2; the D is unclear. In germline, CDR1 is SGHTA, CDR2 FQGNSA. The CDR3 is made up of 14 amino acids. V was shortened by 4 bases and J by 0 bases, with 6 bases between the two germline ends. CDR3 in amino acids: CASSSRSNTGELFF. The CDR3 nucleotides are TGTGCCAGCAGCTCACGATCGAACACCGGGGAGCTGTTTTTT. Full variable domain (rest looked up from reference TRBV7-2 and TRBJ2-2): GAGVSQSPSNKVTEKGKDVELRCDPISGHTALYWYRQSLGQGLEFLIYFQGNSAPDKSGLPSDRFSAERTGGSVSTLTIQRTQQEDSAVYLCASSSRSNTGELFFGEGSRLTVL.

This clonotype was recorded many times. The CDR3 nucleotides are TGCAGTGCTAGAGGGGACCTAAATCAGCCCCAGCATTTT. Encoded protein: CSARGDLNQPQHF. This chain connects TRBV20-1 to TRBJ1-5, with D perhaps matching TRBD1 (5 bases). V lost 1 base, J lost 4 bases, and 8 bases lay in between. CDR1 DFQATT and CDR2 SNEGSKA come from the germline V gene (reference sequence). The CDR3 covers 13 residues.

This clonotype was recorded many times. The J gene is TRBJ2-3, the V gene TRBV28; D might be TRBD2 (6 bases). The germline V gene encodes CDR1 MDHEN and CDR2 SYDVKM. V was trimmed by 6 bases and J by 1 base, leaving 14 bases between them. The CDR3 spans 15 residues. The CDR3 sequence: CASSRGTAGTDTQYF. The CDR3 region has the DNA TGTGCCAGCAGCCGAGGGACTGCTGGCACAGATACGCAGTATTTT.

This clonotype was recorded only once. The rearrangement joins TRBV6-2 or TRBV6-3 to TRBJ2-7; 8 positions match TRBD2. J was trimmed by 2 bases and V by 9 bases; bases with no gene match: 12. The CDR3 contains 15 residues. CDR1 MNHEY and CDR2 SVGEGT come from the germline V gene. CDR3 DNA sequence: TGTGCCAGTAGGAGCGGGGGAGGAGGAACCTACGAGCAGTACTTC. This translates into CASRSGGGGTYEQYF.

A remark on this clonotype: A read error is possible here, since a much larger clone lies one base away. This chain joins TRBV7-9 and TRBJ2-7; 9 bases agree with TRBD2. V was clipped by 2 bases and J by 6 bases; unmatched bases: 8. The germline CDR1 and CDR2 sequences are SEHNR and FQNEAQ (reference sequence). The CDR3 sequence is 15 residues long. The CDR3 loop reads CASSLRASGTFEQYF. The CDR3 region has the DNA TGTGCCAGCAGCTTACGGGCTAGCGGGACGTTCGAGCAGTACTTC. The complete variable domain, with remaining parts taken from reference TRBV7-9 and TRBJ2-7, reads DTGVSQNPRHKITKRGQNVTFRCDPISEHNRLYWYRQTLGQGPEFLTYFQNEAQLEKSRLLSDRFSAERPKGSFSTLEIQRTEQGDSAMYLCASSLRASGTFEQYFGPGTRLTVT.

This clonotype came up many times. One end of the junction varies from germline; a read error may be responsible. The chain uses TRBV6-2 or TRBV6-3 and TRBJ2-7, with D perhaps matching TRBD2 (5 bases). The germline gives CDR1 MNHEY, CDR2 SVGEGT. There are 15 residues in the CDR3. CDR3 DNA: TGTGCCAGCAGTGACTCCGGGATATGGGCCTACGAGCAGTACTTC. The encoded protein is CASSDSGIWAYEQYF.

This clonotype was detected ten times or more. The J gene is TRBJ2-3, the V gene TRBV7-2, with D uncertain. The CDR3 contains 12 residues. CDR1 and CDR2 from the germline V gene are SGHTA and FQGNSA. V was trimmed by 9 bases and J by 0 bases, leaving 7 bases between them. This CDR3 reads CASARSTDTQYF. CDR3 coding DNA: TGTGCCAGTGCTAGGAGCACAGATACGCAGTATTTT.

At least ten counts were recorded for this clonotype. The chain uses TRBV5-5 and TRBJ1-2; 9 bases map to TRBD1. This CDR3 contains 14 residues. V dropped 5 bases and J dropped 4; count of bases not matched to a gene: 6. CDR1 is SGHKS and CDR2 is YYEKEE in the germline V gene (reference sequence). The CDR3 DNA sequence: TGTGCCAGCAGAACAGGGGGCGCGGTCTATGGCTACACCTTC. Protein sequence: CASRTGGAVYGYTF. The entire variable domain, with the rest obtained from reference TRBV5-5 and TRBJ1-2, is as follows: DAGVTQSPTHLIKTRGQQVTLRCSPISGHKSVSWYQQVLGQGPQFIFQYYEKEERGRGNFPDRFSARQFPNYSSELNVNALLLGDSALYLCASRTGGAVYGYTFGSGTRLTVV.

Ten or more counts support this clonotype. The chain carries TRBV28 and TRBJ2-4, with D maybe TRBD1 (5 bases). The V gene lost 10 bases and the J gene lost 0 bases, with 13 bases spanning the gap. Looked up from germline, CDR1 is MDHEN and CDR2 is SYDVKM. The length of the CDR3 is 14 residues. The CDR3 loop is CAIQGAGAKNIQYF. In DNA, the CDR3 is TGTGCCATCCAGGGTGCAGGAGCCAAAAACATTCAGTACTTC. Full variable domain (outside the CDR3, taken from reference TRBV28 and TRBJ2-4): DVKVTQSSRYLVKRTGEKVFLECVQDMDHENMFWYRQDPGLGLRLIYFSYDVKMKEKGDIPEGYSVSREKKERFSLILESASTNQTSMYLCAIQGAGAKNIQYFGAGTRLSVL.

The sample holds many counts of this clonotype. The genes are TRBV20-1 and TRBJ2-2; TRBD2 agrees at 9 bases. The CDR3 covers 15 residues. The V gene end was trimmed by 3 bases and the J gene end by 5 bases; junction bases not matched to a gene: 7. Germline V gives CDR1 DFQATT, CDR2 SNEGSKA (reference sequence). As DNA, the CDR3 is TGCAGTGCTAGCCATATAGCGGGAGCAACCGGGGAGCTGTTTTTT. Translated, it gives CSASHIAGATGELFF.

At least ten counts were recorded for this clonotype. The J gene is TRBJ2-1, the V gene TRBV20-1; 9 positions match TRBD1. The CDR3 covers 13 residues. Germline lookup yields CDR1 DFQATT and CDR2 SNEGSKA (reference sequence). The CDR3 nucleotides read TGCAGAGTCTCCGGGACAGGGCTTCATGAGCAGTTCTTC. Translating it yields CRVSGTGLHEQFF.

This clonotype was counted many times. The chain links TRBV7-2 to TRBJ2-7, with 7 bases identical to TRBD2. V gave up 4 bases and J gave up 6 bases; unmatched junction bases: 12. The CDR3 has 15 amino acids. The germline V gene has CDR1 SGHTA and CDR2 FQGNSA. This CDR3 reads CASSSSGGSISEQYF. CDR3 nucleotides: TGTGCCAGCAGCTCTTCTGGCGGGAGTATCTCCGAGCAGTACTTC.

This clonotype was observed many times. This chain uses TRBV11-2 with TRBJ2-5, with TRBD2 matching over 11 bases. Trimming at V came to 8 bases and at J to 4 bases, leaving 3 bases not matched to a gene. Germline CDR1 is SGHAT and CDR2 is FQNNGV. This CDR3 has 13 residues. CDR3 protein: CASSGLAVETQYF. In DNA, the CDR3 is TGTGCCAGCTCGGGACTAGCGGTAGAGACCCAGTACTTC.

Many counts were recorded for this clonotype. This chain uses TRBV27 with TRBJ2-2, with D possibly TRBD2 on 5 matching bases. The CDR3 length is 15 residues. CDR1 and CDR2 from the germline V gene are MNHEY and SMNVEV (reference sequence). V lost 4 bases and J 1 base, leaving 10 bases between the germline ends. The CDR3 DNA is TGTGCCAGCAGTTCATCGGGGATGAACACCGGGGAGCTGTTTTTT. Residues: CASSSSGMNTGELFF.

Ten or more counts support this clonotype. The chain uses TRBV7-6 and TRBJ2-7; D is unresolved. Germline lookup yields CDR1 SGHVS and CDR2 FNYEAQ. The CDR3 has 12 amino acids. V lost 8 bases and J 4 bases, leaving 12 bases between the germline ends. Here the CDR3 reads CASGRVGYEQYF. The CDR3, as DNA: TGTGCCAGCGGAAGGGTGGGATACGAGCAGTACTTC.

This clonotype was recorded at least ten times. The CDR3 loop reads CASSGLAGGQYEQYF. Here the CDR3 DNA reads TGTGCCAGCAGCGGACTAGCGGGAGGTCAATACGAGCAGTACTTC. The rearrangement uses TRBV7-9 and TRBJ2-7, with 14 bases aligning to TRBD2. This CDR3 has 15 amino acids. Losses at the gene ends were 5 bases for V and 4 bases for J; bases not matched to a gene: 4. The V gene's germline CDR1 is SEHNR and CDR2 FQNEAQ (reference sequence). Full variable domain (outside the CDR3, taken from reference TRBV7-9 and TRBJ2-7): DTGVSQNPRHKITKRGQNVTFRCDPISEHNRLYWYRQTLGQGPEFLTYFQNEAQLEKSRLLSDRFSAERPKGSFSTLEIQRTEQGDSAMYLCASSGLAGGQYEQYFGPGTRLTVT.